This T cell receptor (beta chain) originates from a study of graft-versus-host responses after intestinal transplantation. About the research overall: Tacrolimus plus steroids were given to all recipients for roughly three years, preceded by anti-thymocyte globulin induction.

This CDR3 is 18 amino acids long. Trimming removed 0 bases from V and 5 bases from J; junction bases left unmatched: 7. CDR1 SGHRS and CDR2 YFSETQ come from the germline V gene. Using immunoSEQ multiplex PCR, the repertoire was profiled, and TCRdb retains in-frame clones only, with some absent. In the table there are 99,000 or so clones, roughly 86% of which are singletons. A remark on this clone: Its antigen is still unknown.

General observations from the study: Among recipient marrow samples, GvH clones were found; some appeared first in ileum or blood.

The genes are TRBV5-1 and TRBJ2-2; 13 nucleotides match TRBD2. This sequence was found in a human patient who received an intestinal transplant, so some T cells may come from the graft donor. This specimen was PBMCs, taken 255 days after intestinal transplant. Here the CDR3 DNA reads TGCGCCAGCAGCTTGGGGACTAGCGGGAGTAGAGGGACCGGGGAGCTGTTTTTT. Its protein is CASSLGTSGSRGTGELFF. The full variable domain, completed using reference TRBV5-1 and TRBJ2-2, is KAGVTQTPRYLIKTRGQQVTLSCSPISGHRSVSWYQQTPGQGLQFLFEYFSETQRNKGNFPGRFSGRQFSNSRSEMNVSTLELGDSALYLCASSLGTSGSRGTGELFFGEGSRLTVL.